This is a list of T cell receptor beta chains from one sample in a study of cytomegalovirus exposure and HLA in healthy donors. The repertoire was sequenced with immunoSEQ multiplex PCR; TCRdb's copy has only in-frame clones and lacks some. The sample yields 150,000 to 200,000 clones, more than 70% seen once. Sequencing was carried out using PBMCs. These receptors originate from a young man in good health and CMV-seronegative. The CDR3 runs from the conserved cysteine through the conserved F or W. A D gene is named only where the DNA matches it firmly. Clone size appears in some rows only: once, few, many, or a class for an expanded clone.

J,D,size,V,DNA,CDR3
TRBJ2-1,TRBD2,-,TRBV2,TGTGCCAGCAGTGAAATGGCTAGCGGGATATACAATGAGCAGTTCTTC,CASSEMASGIYNEQFF
TRBJ1-3,TRBD1,-,TRBV30,TGTGCCTGGAGTGTACTATGGGGACAGGGGCCGTCGCTCTCTGGAAACACCATATATTTT,CAWSVLWGQGPSLSGNTIYF
TRBJ2-7,TRBD1,-,TRBV6-1,TGTGCCAGCGGAACAGGGGAGCCTGCCGAGCAGTACTTC,CASGTGEPAEQYF
TRBJ2-7,-,-,TRBV9,TGTGCCAGCAGCGTAGGCGGTTCTCGGTACGAGCAGTACTTC,CASSVGGSRYEQYF
TRBJ2-7,TRBD2,once,TRBV9,TGTGCCAGCAGCACCGGGGGCGGGGGGGCCCACGAGCAGTACTTC,CASSTGGGGAHEQYF
TRBJ2-7,-,-,TRBV7-8,TGTGCCAGCAGCTTAGATCCCGCGGGCGAGCAGTACTTC,CASSLDPAGEQYF
TRBJ2-1,-,-,TRBV7-9,TGTGCCAGCAGCCCCGGGAGAAACCTATACAATGAGCAGTTCTTC,CASSPGRNLYNEQFF
TRBJ2-7,-,-,TRBV11-2,TGTGCCAGCAGCTTAGTCGAGGGCTCCTACGAGCAGTACTTC,CASSLVEGSYEQYF
TRBJ2-7,-,-,TRBV6-5,TGTGCCAGCAGCGAGGGCTTCGAGCAGTACTTC,CASSEGFEQYF
TRBJ2-5,-,-,TRBV14,TGTGCCAGCAGCCCAATCGGCAGGGCTAAAGAGACCCAGTACTTC,CASSPIGRAKETQYF
TRBJ2-3,-,few,TRBV6-1,TGTGCCAGCAACCGTGCCGCCGGGGATACGCAGTATTTT,CASNRAAGDTQYF
TRBJ2-7,TRBD1,-,TRBV4-1,TGCGCCAGCAGCCAAGGGGGCCCGGGACAGTTATACGAGCAGTACTTC,CASSQGGPGQLYEQYF
TRBJ2-1,-,-,TRBV6-5,TGTGCCAGCAGTTACTCCGGACCGCGGGACAATGAGCAGTTCTTC,CASSYSGPRDNEQFF
TRBJ2-5,-,few,TRBV5-1,TGCGCCAGCAGCTTGGTCCAAGGGCAAGCGGTGAAACAAGAGACCCAGTACTTC,CASSLVQGQAVKQETQYF
TRBJ1-2,-,-,TRBV11-2,TGTGCCAGCAGCTTATTAGTAGGCGGGGGCTTGAGGGGCTACACCTTC,CASSLLVGGGLRGYTF
TRBJ2-7,TRBD2,-,TRBV6-1,TGTGCCAGCAGTGGATCGGTACTAGCGGACTACTACGAGCAGTACTTC,CASSGSVLADYYEQYF
TRBJ1-2,-,-,TRBV14,TGTGCCAGCAGCCAACGCAGTTCGCGGGGCTACACCTTC,CASSQRSSRGYTF
TRBJ1-4,TRBD1,-,TRBV4-1,TGCGCCAGCAGCCTCCCTCGACAGGGCGTTACTGAAAAACTGTTTTTT,CASSLPRQGVTEKLFF
TRBJ2-7,-,-,TRBV14,TGTGCCAGCAGCCCCCGGGAGCTGAAGGTCGAGCAGTACTTC,CASSPRELKVEQYF
TRBJ2-7,-,once,TRBV5-1,TGCGCCAGCAGCTTGTATCAGGGGACCTACGAGCAGTACTTC,CASSLYQGTYEQYF
TRBJ1-1,-,once,TRBV21-1,TGTGCCAGCAGCAACCGGGACAGGCACACTGAAGCTTTCTTT,CASSNRDRHTEAFF
TRBJ2-2,-,-,TRBV7-2,TGTGCCAGCAGCTTTCAGTCTCTTTCTAGCGGGGAGCTGTTTTTT,CASSFQSLSSGELFF